These 32 T cell receptor beta chains were all obtained from the same sample, sequenced in a study of beta chain features in type 1 diabetes. TCRB transcripts that were expressed got sequenced, as all of the isolated RNA had been reverse transcribed. Assay used: immunoSEQ multiplex PCR; TCRdb lists only in-frame clones, some missing. The sample consists of about 350,000 clones, about 20% of them appearing once. The material sequenced was naive CD4+ T cells from blood. The receptors stem from a young woman in good health.

This clone came up a few times. The V gene is TRBV29-1, the J gene TRBJ1-5; D unresolved. This CDR3 has 14 amino acids. V was trimmed by 0 bases and J by 7 bases, leaving 13 bases between them. Germline V lookup: CDR1 SQVTM, CDR2 ANQGSEA. The CDR3 DNA follows: TGCAGCGTTGAAGATCAAGAGGGCGGGCAGCCCCAGCATTTT. Protein product: CSVEDQEGGQPQHF.

The chain carries TRBV27 and TRBJ2-2; D is perhaps TRBD1 (6 bases). V lost 4 bases and J 1 base, leaving 13 bases between the germline ends. Germline V gene sequence: CDR1 MNHEY, CDR2 SMNVEV (reference sequence). The CDR3 contains 16 residues. CDR3 loop: CASSSSGTLNTGELFF. The CDR3 nucleotides read TGTGCCAGCAGTTCTTCCGGGACACTGAACACCGGGGAGCTGTTTTTT.

This clone was seen a few times. The genes are TRBV4-1 and TRBJ2-4; D gene ambiguous. The length of the CDR3 is 13 residues. V was shortened by 0 bases and J by 8 bases, with 8 bases between the two germline ends. The germline CDR1 and CDR2 sequences are MGHRA and YSYEKL. The CDR3 protein is CASSQDKEDIQYF. CDR3 in DNA: TGCGCCAGCAGCCAAGATAAAGAGGACATTCAGTACTTC.

The chain links TRBV21-1 to TRBJ1-2. TRBV21-1 is labeled a pseudogene. This CDR3 is built from 14 residues. The DNA for the CDR3 is TGTGCCAGCAGCAAGGCTAGGCGGGGGGATGGCTACACCTTC. Translating gives CASSKARRGDGYTF.

V and J are TRBV5-1 and TRBJ2-3, with D possibly TRBD2 on 7 matching bases. The length of the CDR3 is 10 residues. Trimming shortened V by 7 bases and J by 8 bases, and 8 bases separated the two germline ends. Per germline, CDR1 SGHRS and CDR2 YFSETQ. CDR3 loop: CASRGATQYF. CDR3 nucleotide sequence: TGCGCCAGCCGGGGGGCTACGCAGTATTTT.

The chain recombines TRBV4-1 with TRBJ2-1; 15 bases map to TRBD2. The length of the CDR3 is 16 residues. Trimming cost V 1 base and J 7 bases; bases outside gene matches: 2. Germline-derived CDR1 and CDR2 are MGHRA and YSYEKL. The CDR3 loop reads CASSQAGTSGRNEQFF. The CDR3 DNA is TGCGCCAGCAGCCAAGCCGGGACTAGCGGGAGGAATGAGCAGTTCTTC.

This clone was seen only a few times. The rearrangement links TRBV5-1 to TRBJ2-7; TRBD1 might be the D (5 bases). V was clipped by 5 bases and J by 5 bases, with 20 bases between them. This CDR3 has 15 amino acids. CDR1 and CDR2 from the germline V gene are SGHRS and YFSETQ. The CDR3: CASSPPREMVNEQYF. As DNA, the CDR3 is TGCGCCAGCAGTCCTCCCAGGGAAATGGTCAACGAGCAGTACTTC.

This clone has a handful of counts. V usage is TRBV18 and J usage is TRBJ2-7, with TRBD1 matching over 10 bases. There are 15 residues in the CDR3. The junction had 7 bases not matched to a gene; V was cut back by 3 bases and J by 5 bases. Germline V gene lookup returns CDR1 KGHSH and CDR2 LQKENI. The CDR3, as DNA: TGTGCCAGCTCACCTCCGACAGGGGGCATCAACGAGCAGTACTTC. Its translation: CASSPPTGGINEQYF.

A remark on this clone: Other DNA sequences of this sample code for an identical CDR3. V usage is TRBV19 and J usage is TRBJ2-5; no clear D gene. Between the trimmed V and J ends, which lost 3 bases and 4 bases, there was a span of 6 bases. This CDR3 has 12 residues. Germline V CDR1 and CDR2: LNHDA, SQIVND (reference sequence). CDR3 nucleotide sequence: TGTGCCAGTAGTATTCGAGGAGAGACCCAGTACTTC. It specifies CASSIRGETQYF.

This clone was counted between two and nine times. V usage is TRBV28 and J usage is TRBJ2-5, with 7 bases lining up with TRBD1. Per germline, CDR1 MDHEN and CDR2 SYDVKM. The CDR3 is 14 amino acids. V shed 2 bases and J 5 bases; nucleotides not matched to a gene: 5. The CDR3 bases are TGTGCCAGCAGTTTACCCGACAGGGTCGAGACCCAGTACTTC. This encodes CASSLPDRVETQYF. The full variable domain, rest sourced from reference TRBV28 and TRBJ2-5, is DVKVTQSSRYLVKRTGEKVFLECVQDMDHENMFWYRQDPGLGLRLIYFSYDVKMKEKGDIPEGYSVSREKKERFSLILESASTNQTSMYLCASSLPDRVETQYFGPGTRLLVL.

A few counts support this clone. Other DNA sequences in the sample encode the same CDR3. The chain links TRBV6-5 to TRBJ2-7; 7 nucleotides line up with TRBD2. Losses at the gene ends were 0 bases for V and 1 base for J; bases not matched to a gene: 3. Germline V gene data show CDR1 as MNHEY and CDR2 as SVGAGI. This CDR3 is built from 15 residues. In DNA form, the CDR3 reads TGTGCCAGCAGTTACTCGGGCGGGAGTTCCTACGAGCAGTACTTC. This codes for CASSYSGGSSYEQYF.

This clone came up a few times. This chain joins TRBV4-1 and TRBJ2-7; perhaps TRBD1 as D (6 bases). The germline CDR1 and CDR2 sequences are MGHRA and YSYEKL. V lost 2 bases and J 0 bases, leaving 11 bases between the germline ends. The CDR3 totals 15 residues. DNA for the CDR3: TGCGCCAGCAGCCAAACTAGGGGGATCTCCTACGAGCAGTACTTC. Its protein is CASSQTRGISYEQYF.

Regarding this clone: The sample contains more than one DNA sequence encoding this CDR3. V is TRBV5-1 and J is TRBJ2-2; 7 positions match TRBD1. The CDR3 runs to 13 residues. With V trimmed by 5 bases and J by 4 bases, 2 bases remained unmatched. CDR1 is SGHRS and CDR2 is YFSETQ in the germline V gene. The CDR3 bases are TGCGCCAGCAGTCGGGACAGCACCGGGGAGCTGTTTTTT. It yields the protein CASSRDSTGELFF. The full variable domain, completed using reference TRBV5-1 and TRBJ2-2, is KAGVTQTPRYLIKTRGQQVTLSCSPISGHRSVSWYQQTPGQGLQFLFEYFSETQRNKGNFPGRFSGRQFSNSRSEMNVSTLELGDSALYLCASSRDSTGELFFGEGSRLTVL.

The rearrangement links TRBV2 to TRBJ2-5; 8 bases agree with TRBD2. The CDR3 spans 14 residues. From germline, CDR1 is SNHLY and CDR2 FYNNEI. With V trimmed by 8 bases and J by 0 bases, 5 bases remained unmatched. The CDR3, as DNA: TGTGCCAGCGTAAGCGGGGGCCACCAAGAGACCCAGTACTTC. Translation: CASVSGGHQETQYF. The full variable domain, completed using reference TRBV2 and TRBJ2-5, is EPEVTQTPSHQVTQMGQEVILRCVPISNHLYFYWYRQILGQKVEFLVSFYNNEISEKSEIFDDQFSVERPDGSNFTLKIRSTKLEDSAMYFCASVSGGHQETQYFGPGTRLLVL.

This chain links TRBV5-1 with TRBJ2-1, with TRBD1 as a possible D gene (5 bases). From germline, CDR1 is SGHRS and CDR2 YFSETQ. The CDR3 consists of 16 residues. Trimming pared 5 bases from V and 4 bases from J, leaving 19 bases between. The CDR3 DNA reads as TGCGCCAGCAGGAGGTCAGGGTCGGTTATTTACAATGAGCAGTTCTTC. Translating gives CASRRSGSVIYNEQFF. The variable domain in full, completed from reference TRBV5-1 and TRBJ2-1, reads KAGVTQTPRYLIKTRGQQVTLSCSPISGHRSVSWYQQTPGQGLQFLFEYFSETQRNKGNFPGRFSGRQFSNSRSEMNVSTLELGDSALYLCASRRSGSVIYNEQFFGPGTRLTVL.

J is TRBJ2-7 and V is TRBV21-1; TRBD2, the table's D call, lacks a check against the DNA. TRBV21-1 is reported as a pseudogene. This CDR3 region has 16 residues. As DNA, the CDR3 is TGTGCCAGCAGGGTGGACGGACAAACCTACGGGAGGGTAAAGTACTTC. Protein sequence: CASRVDGQTYGRVKYF.

The rearrangement links TRBV7-2 to TRBJ2-5; possible D gene TRBD1, 6 bases. V was cut by 3 bases and J by 5 bases, with 25 bases left in between. CDR3 length equals 18 residues. Germline CDR1 reads SGHTA; CDR2 reads FQGNSA. Written as DNA, the CDR3 is TGTGCCAGCAGCTTTATCCGGGCCAACAGGGCCACCAGGGAGACCCAGTACTTC. Protein sequence: CASSFIRANRATRETQYF.

The chain couples TRBV4-1 to TRBJ2-1, with 8 bases matching TRBD2. With 4 bases clipped from V and 1 base from J, the junction kept 3 bases outside the gene matches. This CDR3 has 15 residues. Germline loops: CDR1 MGHRA, CDR2 YSYEKL. CDR3 region: CASSRSGRSYNEQFF. The CDR3 DNA sequence: TGCGCCAGCAGCCGCAGCGGGAGATCCTACAATGAGCAGTTCTTC.

This chain connects TRBV30 to TRBJ2-7; 9 positions agree with TRBD2. V was pared by 2 bases and J by 0 bases, with 5 bases of the junction left unmatched. Looked up from germline, CDR1 is GTSNPN and CDR2 is SVGIG (reference sequence). The CDR3 extends over 15 amino acids. The CDR3 is CAWSLAGYLSYEQYF. As DNA, the CDR3 is TGTGCCTGGAGTCTAGCGGGATATCTCTCCTACGAGCAGTACTTC.

This chain links TRBV13 with TRBJ2-3; TRBD2 is a possible D gene (6 bases). This CDR3 has 11 residues. In germline, CDR1 is PRHDT, CDR2 FYEKMQ (reference sequence). V lost 5 bases and J lost 8, with 8 bases in between. The CDR3 loop is CASSRGSTQYF. In DNA form, the CDR3 reads TGTGCCAGCAGCCGGGGGAGTACGCAGTATTTT.

This clone showed up just a few times. This chain uses TRBV29-1 with TRBJ2-7, with 12 nucleotides matching TRBD2. Looked up from germline, CDR1 is SQVTM and CDR2 is ANQGSEA. V shed 3 bases, J shed 4 bases, and the junction held 4 bases outside the gene matches. This CDR3 is built from 14 residues. CDR3 DNA sequence: TGCAGCGTTGAGAGACTAGCGGGAGATTACGAGCAGTACTTC. As protein: CSVERLAGDYEQYF.

This clone was detected only a few times. This chain connects TRBV30 to TRBJ2-7; TRBD1 is a possible D gene (6 bases). CDR1 is GTSNPN, CDR2 SVGIG, per germline (reference sequence). The CDR3 sequence is 15 residues long. Trimming took off 2 bases at V and 6 bases at J, with 20 bases between the two ends. This CDR3 is CAWSSTGLQGPEQYF. The CDR3 DNA reads as TGTGCCTGGAGTTCTACGGGTCTCCAGGGGCCCGAGCAGTACTTC. Variable domain in full (rest from reference TRBV30 and TRBJ2-7): SQTIHQWPATLVQPVGSPLSLECTVEGTSNPNLYWYRQAAGRGLQLLFYSVGIGQISSEVPQNLSASRPQDRQFILSSKKLLLSDSGFYLCAWSSTGLQGPEQYFGPGTRLTVT.

The chain is built from TRBV19 and TRBJ2-7; 8 bases fit TRBD1. The CDR3 extends over 13 amino acids. Trimming cost V 5 bases and J 5 bases; bases outside gene matches: 5. CDR1 LNHDA and CDR2 SQIVND come from the germline V gene (reference sequence). This CDR3 reads CASSPPDRDEQYF. DNA of the CDR3: TGTGCCAGTAGTCCCCCGGACAGGGACGAGCAGTACTTC.

On this clone itself: The same CDR3 arises from other DNA sequences in this sample as well. The chain is built from TRBV2 and TRBJ1-1, with D maybe TRBD1 (5 bases). V was clipped by 6 bases and J by 1 base, with 9 bases between them. The germline CDR1 and CDR2 sequences are SNHLY and FYNNEI. The CDR3 has 13 residues. The CDR3 DNA sequence: TGTGCCAGCAGCGAGCAGGGGAACACTGAAGCTTTCTTT. Encoded protein: CASSEQGNTEAFF.

This clone has just a few counts. Other nucleotide sequences from this sample produce the same CDR3. The CDR3 reads CASSSSSYEQYF. DNA of the CDR3: TGTGCCAGCAGCTCTAGCTCCTACGAGCAGTACTTC. The chain is built from TRBV11-2 and TRBJ2-7; D is ambiguous. Germline CDR1 is SGHAT and CDR2 is FQNNGV. The CDR3 totals 12 residues. V shed 4 bases and J shed 0 bases, with 4 bases lying between them. Using reference TRBV11-2 and TRBJ2-7 for the parts outside the CDR3, the full variable domain is EAGVAQSPRYKIIEKRQSVAFWCNPISGHATLYWYQQILGQGPKLLIQFQNNGVVDDSQLPKDRFSAERLKGVDSTLKIQPAKLEDSAVYLCASSSSSYEQYFGPGTRLTVT.

In its sample, this clone was seen a few times. The V and J genes are TRBV7-2 and TRBJ2-1; 7 nucleotides agree with TRBD1. CDR1 SGHTA and CDR2 FQGNSA come from the germline V gene. The CDR3 runs 15 residues. Germline trimming cut 2 bases from V and 3 bases from J; bases unmatched to any gene: 4. The CDR3 reads CASSLTGAGYNEQFF. In DNA form, the CDR3 reads TGTGCCAGCAGCTTAACAGGGGCCGGCTACAATGAGCAGTTCTTC.

The table lists this clone with a few counts. The rearrangement links TRBV2 to TRBJ2-6; 7 nucleotides agree with TRBD2. The germline V gene encodes CDR1 SNHLY and CDR2 FYNNEI. V was pared by 9 bases and J by 3 bases, with 5 bases of the junction left unmatched. The CDR3 contains 14 residues. The CDR3 loop reads CASGGGLGANVLTF. CDR3 coding DNA: TGTGCCAGTGGCGGGGGACTTGGGGCCAACGTCCTGACTTTC.

The rearrangement joins TRBV10-3 to TRBJ2-2, with 8 bases aligning to TRBD1. This CDR3 has 14 residues. The germline V gene has CDR1 ENHRY and CDR2 SYGVKD. The junction had 11 bases not matched to a gene; V was cut back by 11 bases and J by 6 bases. CDR3: CASYDRGNSGELFF. CDR3 DNA: TGTGCCTCCTATGACAGGGGTAATTCCGGGGAGCTGTTTTTT.

The chain combines TRBV25-1 with TRBJ1-2; D uncertain. This CDR3 comprises 12 residues. The V gene lost 3 bases and the J gene lost 2 bases, with 4 bases spanning the gap. From germline, CDR1 is MGHDK and CDR2 SYGVNS. Here the CDR3 DNA reads TGTGCCAGCAGTGACAGAAACTATGGCTACACCTTC. This gives the protein CASSDRNYGYTF.

This clone was recorded a few times. This chain joins TRBV5-1 and TRBJ1-6, with 7 bases identical to TRBD1. CDR3 size: 14 residues. The germline gives CDR1 SGHRS, CDR2 YFSETQ. The ends lost 7 bases at V and 7 bases at J; junction bases unmatched: 8. The CDR3 region has the DNA TGCGCCAGCGGTTCGGGACAGCGAAATTCACCCCTCCACTTT. This sequence encodes CASGSGQRNSPLHF.

This CDR3 reads CASNFPGQTYEQYF. In DNA, the CDR3 is TGTGCCAGCAACTTCCCGGGACAGACCTACGAGCAGTACTTC. The chain combines TRBV6-1 with TRBJ2-7; 7 bases are a match to TRBD1. The germline CDR1 and CDR2 sequences are MNHNS and SASEGT. This CDR3 has 14 amino acids. Germline trimming cut 7 bases from V and 2 bases from J; bases unmatched to any gene: 8.

This clone came up a few times. The chain is built from TRBV4-1 and TRBJ2-7, with 8 bases lining up with TRBD1. Germline trimming cut 2 bases from V and 4 bases from J; bases unmatched to any gene: 4. Germline loops: CDR1 MGHRA, CDR2 YSYEKL. The CDR3 has 14 amino acids. The CDR3 DNA follows: TGCGCCAGCAGCCAACTGGACAGGGCGTACGAGCAGTACTTC. It translates to CASSQLDRAYEQYF.